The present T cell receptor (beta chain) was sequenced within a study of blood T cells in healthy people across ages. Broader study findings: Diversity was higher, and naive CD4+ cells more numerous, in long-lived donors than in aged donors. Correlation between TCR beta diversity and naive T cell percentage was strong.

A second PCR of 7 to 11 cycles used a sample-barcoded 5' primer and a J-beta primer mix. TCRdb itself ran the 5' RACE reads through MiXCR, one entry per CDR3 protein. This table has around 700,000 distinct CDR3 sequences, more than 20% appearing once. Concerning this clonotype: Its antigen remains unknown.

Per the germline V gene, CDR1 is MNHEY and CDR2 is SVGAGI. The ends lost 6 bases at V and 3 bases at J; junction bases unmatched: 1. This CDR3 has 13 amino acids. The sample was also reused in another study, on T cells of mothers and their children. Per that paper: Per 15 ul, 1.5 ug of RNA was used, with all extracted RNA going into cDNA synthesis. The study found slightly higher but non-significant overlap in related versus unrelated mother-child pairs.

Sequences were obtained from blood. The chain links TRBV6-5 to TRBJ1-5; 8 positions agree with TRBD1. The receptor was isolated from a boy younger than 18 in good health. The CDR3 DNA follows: TGTGCCAGCAGGGGACAGGACAATCAGCCCCAGCATTTT. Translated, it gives CASRGQDNQPQHF.